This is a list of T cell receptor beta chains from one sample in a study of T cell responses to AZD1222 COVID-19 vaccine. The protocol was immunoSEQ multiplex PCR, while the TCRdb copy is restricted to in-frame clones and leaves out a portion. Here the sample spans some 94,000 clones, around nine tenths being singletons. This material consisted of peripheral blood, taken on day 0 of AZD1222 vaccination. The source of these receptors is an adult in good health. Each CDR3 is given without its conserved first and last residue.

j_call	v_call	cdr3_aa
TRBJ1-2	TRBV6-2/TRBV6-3	ASSPDRGGYT
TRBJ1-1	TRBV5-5	ASSPRGLIPTEAF
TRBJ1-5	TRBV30	AWSVGGSGQPQH
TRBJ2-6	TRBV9	ASSPRTGAISGANVLT
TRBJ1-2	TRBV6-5	ASSSWDRANYGYT
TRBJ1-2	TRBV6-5	ASSSSGTGANYGYT
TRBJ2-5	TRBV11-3	ASSPREGPGETQY
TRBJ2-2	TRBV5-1	ASSRTVPLNTGELF
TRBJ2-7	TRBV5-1	ASSSTGWSYEQY
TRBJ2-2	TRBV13	ASSLAAGLAGLTGELF
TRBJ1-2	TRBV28	ASRDGTGYGYT
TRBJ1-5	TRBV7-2	ASSLDREQPQH